Listed below are T cell receptor beta chains from one sample, sequenced in a study of neurological immune-mediated disorders. TCRdb independently ran MiXCR on the 5' RACE reads; one entry per CDR3 protein. Among around 30,000 distinct CDR3 sequences listed, over 4% were seen once. Sequencing was performed on PBMCs. These receptors all stem from a man aged 18 to 35 in good health. CDR3s include the opening cysteine and the closing phenylalanine or tryptophan. A D gene is named only where the DNA matches it firmly. Part of the rows lack a size; the others show once, few, many or a class for expanded clones.

cdr3_aa	cdr3_nt	d_call	clone_size	v_call	j_call
CSAGLTGYEQYF	TGCAGCGCCGGACTGACCGGATACGAGCAGTACTTC	NA	many	TRBV29-1	TRBJ2-7
CASSLDRAYNQPQHF	TGTGCCAGCAGTTTAGACAGGGCCTACAATCAGCCCCAGCATTTT	NA	many	TRBV12-3/TRBV12-4	TRBJ1-5
CASSPTSYPDNEQFF	TGTGCCAGCAGCCCAACTAGCTACCCGGACAATGAGCAGTTCTTC	NA	many	TRBV7-3	TRBJ2-1
CASSLEPGYGYTF	TGTGCCAGCAGCTTAGAGCCTGGGTATGGCTACACCTTC	NA	NA	TRBV11-1	TRBJ1-2
CSASKVWEGTQYF	TGCAGTGCTAGTAAGGTCTGGGAAGGTACGCAGTATTTT	NA	many	TRBV20-1	TRBJ2-3
CSVARAAYGYTF	TGCAGCGTTGCCAGGGCTGCCTATGGCTACACCTTC	NA	many	TRBV29-1	TRBJ1-2
CASSYSGSEAFF	TGTGCCAGCAGTTACTCGGGGAGTGAAGCTTTCTTT	NA	many	TRBV6-5	TRBJ1-1
CSVTGINYEQYF	TGCAGCGTGACAGGGATCAACTACGAGCAGTACTTC	TRBD1	many	TRBV29-1	TRBJ2-7
CASSLFTAGGTEQYF	TGTGCCAGCAGCTTATTCACAGCCGGGGGAACCGAGCAGTACTTC	NA	many	TRBV7-2	TRBJ2-7
CASRMGLGEETQYF	TGCGCCAGCAGGATGGGACTAGGGGAAGAGACCCAGTACTTC	TRBD2	many	TRBV5-1	TRBJ2-5
CASSQGYGGVRGGEQFF	TGTGCCAGCAGCCAAGGGTATGGCGGGGTCAGGGGGGGTGAGCAGTTCTTC	NA	many	TRBV3-1	TRBJ2-1
CASSFRRNTEAFF	TGTGCCAGTAGTTTCCGACGGAACACTGAAGCTTTCTTT	NA	many	TRBV19	TRBJ1-1
CASSPMNYEQYF	TGTGCAAGCAGCCCAATGAACTACGAGCAGTACTTC	NA	NA	TRBV7-2	TRBJ2-7
CASRLTPSSYEQYF	TGCGCCAGCAGGTTGACACCGAGCTCCTACGAGCAGTACTTC	NA	many	TRBV5-1	TRBJ2-7
CASRGDSYNYEQYF	TGTGCCAGCAGGGGGGACAGCTACAACTACGAGCAGTACTTC	TRBD1	many	TRBV2	TRBJ2-7